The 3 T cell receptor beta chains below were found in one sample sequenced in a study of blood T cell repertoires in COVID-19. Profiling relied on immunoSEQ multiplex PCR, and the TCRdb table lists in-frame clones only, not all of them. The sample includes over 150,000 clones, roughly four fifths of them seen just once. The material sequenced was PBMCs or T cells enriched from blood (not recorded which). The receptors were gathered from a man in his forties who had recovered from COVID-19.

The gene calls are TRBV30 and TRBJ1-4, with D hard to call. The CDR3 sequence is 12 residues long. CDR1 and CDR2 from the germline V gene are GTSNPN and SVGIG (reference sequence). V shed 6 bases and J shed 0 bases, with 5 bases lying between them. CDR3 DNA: TGTGCCTGCTCTACAACTAATGAAAAACTGTTTTTT. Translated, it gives CACSTTNEKLFF. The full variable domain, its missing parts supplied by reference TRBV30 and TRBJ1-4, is SQTIHQWPATLVQPVGSPLSLECTVEGTSNPNLYWYRQAAGRGLQLLFYSVGIGQISSEVPQNLSASRPQDRQFILSSKKLLLSDSGFYLCACSTTNEKLFFGSGTQLSVL.

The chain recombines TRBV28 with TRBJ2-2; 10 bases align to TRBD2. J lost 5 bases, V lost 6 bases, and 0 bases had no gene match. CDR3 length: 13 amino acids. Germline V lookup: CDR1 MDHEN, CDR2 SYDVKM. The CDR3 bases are TGTGCCAGCAGAGCGGGAGGGACCGGGGAGCTGTTTTTT. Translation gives CASRAGGTGELFF. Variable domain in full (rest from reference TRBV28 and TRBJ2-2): DVKVTQSSRYLVKRTGEKVFLECVQDMDHENMFWYRQDPGLGLRLIYFSYDVKMKEKGDIPEGYSVSREKKERFSLILESASTNQTSMYLCASRAGGTGELFFGEGSRLTVL.

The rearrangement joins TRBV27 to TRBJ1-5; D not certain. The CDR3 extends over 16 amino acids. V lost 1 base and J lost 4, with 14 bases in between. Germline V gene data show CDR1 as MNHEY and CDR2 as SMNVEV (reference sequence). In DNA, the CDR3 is TGTGCCAGCAGTTTATTGAGTCGCGGGATGAATCAGCCCCAGCATTTT. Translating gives CASSLLSRGMNQPQHF.